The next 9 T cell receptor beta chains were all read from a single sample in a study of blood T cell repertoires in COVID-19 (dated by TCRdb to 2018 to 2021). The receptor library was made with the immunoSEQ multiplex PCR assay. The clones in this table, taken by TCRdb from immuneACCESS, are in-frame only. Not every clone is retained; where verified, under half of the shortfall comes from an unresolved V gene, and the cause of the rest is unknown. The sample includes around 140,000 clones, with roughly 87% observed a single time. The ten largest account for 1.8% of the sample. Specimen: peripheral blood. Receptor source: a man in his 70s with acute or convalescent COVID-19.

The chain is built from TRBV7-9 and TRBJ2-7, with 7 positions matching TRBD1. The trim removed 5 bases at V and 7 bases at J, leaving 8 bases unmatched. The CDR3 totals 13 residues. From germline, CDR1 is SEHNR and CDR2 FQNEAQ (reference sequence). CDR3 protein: CASSPSGQQEQYF. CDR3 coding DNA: TGTGCCAGCAGCCCTTCGGGACAGCAAGAGCAGTACTTC.

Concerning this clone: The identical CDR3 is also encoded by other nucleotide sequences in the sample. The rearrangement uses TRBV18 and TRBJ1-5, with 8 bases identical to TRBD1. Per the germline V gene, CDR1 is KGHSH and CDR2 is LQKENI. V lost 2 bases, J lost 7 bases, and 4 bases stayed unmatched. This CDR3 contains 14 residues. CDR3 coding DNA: TGTGCCAGCTCACCAGGGACAGGTAACCAGCCCCAGCATTTT. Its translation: CASSPGTGNQPQHF.

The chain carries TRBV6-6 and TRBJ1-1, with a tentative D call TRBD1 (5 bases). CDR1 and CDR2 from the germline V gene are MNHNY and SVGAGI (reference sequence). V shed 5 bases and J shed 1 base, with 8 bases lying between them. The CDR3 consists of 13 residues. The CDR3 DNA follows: TGTGCCAGCAGTCTTCAGGGGAACACTGAAGCTTTCTTT. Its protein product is CASSLQGNTEAFF.

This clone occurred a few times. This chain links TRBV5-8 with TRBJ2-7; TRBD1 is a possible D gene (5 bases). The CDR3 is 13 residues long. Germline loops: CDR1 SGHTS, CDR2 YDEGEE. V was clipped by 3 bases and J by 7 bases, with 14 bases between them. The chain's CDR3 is CASSYRLDTEQYF. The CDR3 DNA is TGTGCCAGCAGCTACCGATTGGACACGGAGCAGTACTTC. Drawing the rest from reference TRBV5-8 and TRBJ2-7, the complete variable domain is EAGVTQSPTHLIKTRGQQATLRCSPISGHTSVYWYQQALGLGLQFLLWYDEGEERNRGNFPPRFSGRQFPNYSSELNVNALELEDSALYLCASSYRLDTEQYFGPGTRLTVT.

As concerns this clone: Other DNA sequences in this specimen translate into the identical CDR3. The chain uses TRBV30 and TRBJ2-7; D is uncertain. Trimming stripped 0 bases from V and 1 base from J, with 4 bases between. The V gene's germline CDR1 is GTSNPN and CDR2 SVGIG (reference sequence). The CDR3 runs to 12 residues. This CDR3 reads CAWSVLSYEQYF. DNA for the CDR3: TGTGCCTGGAGTGTACTATCCTACGAGCAGTACTTC.

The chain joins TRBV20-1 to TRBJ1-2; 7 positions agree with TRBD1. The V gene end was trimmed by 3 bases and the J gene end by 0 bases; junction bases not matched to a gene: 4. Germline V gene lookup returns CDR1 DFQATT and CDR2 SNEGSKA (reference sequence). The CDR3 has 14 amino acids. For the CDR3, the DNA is TGCAGTGCTAGTCGGGACAGCGCTAACTATGGCTACACCTTC. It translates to CSASRDSANYGYTF.

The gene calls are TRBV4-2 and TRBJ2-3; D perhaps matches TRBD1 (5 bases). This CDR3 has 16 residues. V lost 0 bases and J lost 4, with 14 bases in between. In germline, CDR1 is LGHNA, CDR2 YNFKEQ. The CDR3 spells CASSQDWPSRADTQYF. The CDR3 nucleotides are TGTGCCAGCAGCCAAGATTGGCCGAGCAGGGCAGATACGCAGTATTTT.

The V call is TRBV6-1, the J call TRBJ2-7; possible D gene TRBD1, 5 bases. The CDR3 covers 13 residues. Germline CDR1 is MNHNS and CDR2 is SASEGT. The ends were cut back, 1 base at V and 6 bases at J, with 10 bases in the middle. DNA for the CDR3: TGTGCCAGCAGTGAAGGGTCTAGGGGCGAGCAGTACTTC. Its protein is CASSEGSRGEQYF.

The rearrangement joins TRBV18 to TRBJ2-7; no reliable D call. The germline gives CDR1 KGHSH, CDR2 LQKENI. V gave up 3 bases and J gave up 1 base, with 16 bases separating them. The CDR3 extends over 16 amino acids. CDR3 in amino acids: CASSPPAQAPSYEQYF. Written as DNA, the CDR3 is TGTGCCAGCTCACCCCCGGCGCAGGCGCCATCCTACGAGCAGTACTTC.